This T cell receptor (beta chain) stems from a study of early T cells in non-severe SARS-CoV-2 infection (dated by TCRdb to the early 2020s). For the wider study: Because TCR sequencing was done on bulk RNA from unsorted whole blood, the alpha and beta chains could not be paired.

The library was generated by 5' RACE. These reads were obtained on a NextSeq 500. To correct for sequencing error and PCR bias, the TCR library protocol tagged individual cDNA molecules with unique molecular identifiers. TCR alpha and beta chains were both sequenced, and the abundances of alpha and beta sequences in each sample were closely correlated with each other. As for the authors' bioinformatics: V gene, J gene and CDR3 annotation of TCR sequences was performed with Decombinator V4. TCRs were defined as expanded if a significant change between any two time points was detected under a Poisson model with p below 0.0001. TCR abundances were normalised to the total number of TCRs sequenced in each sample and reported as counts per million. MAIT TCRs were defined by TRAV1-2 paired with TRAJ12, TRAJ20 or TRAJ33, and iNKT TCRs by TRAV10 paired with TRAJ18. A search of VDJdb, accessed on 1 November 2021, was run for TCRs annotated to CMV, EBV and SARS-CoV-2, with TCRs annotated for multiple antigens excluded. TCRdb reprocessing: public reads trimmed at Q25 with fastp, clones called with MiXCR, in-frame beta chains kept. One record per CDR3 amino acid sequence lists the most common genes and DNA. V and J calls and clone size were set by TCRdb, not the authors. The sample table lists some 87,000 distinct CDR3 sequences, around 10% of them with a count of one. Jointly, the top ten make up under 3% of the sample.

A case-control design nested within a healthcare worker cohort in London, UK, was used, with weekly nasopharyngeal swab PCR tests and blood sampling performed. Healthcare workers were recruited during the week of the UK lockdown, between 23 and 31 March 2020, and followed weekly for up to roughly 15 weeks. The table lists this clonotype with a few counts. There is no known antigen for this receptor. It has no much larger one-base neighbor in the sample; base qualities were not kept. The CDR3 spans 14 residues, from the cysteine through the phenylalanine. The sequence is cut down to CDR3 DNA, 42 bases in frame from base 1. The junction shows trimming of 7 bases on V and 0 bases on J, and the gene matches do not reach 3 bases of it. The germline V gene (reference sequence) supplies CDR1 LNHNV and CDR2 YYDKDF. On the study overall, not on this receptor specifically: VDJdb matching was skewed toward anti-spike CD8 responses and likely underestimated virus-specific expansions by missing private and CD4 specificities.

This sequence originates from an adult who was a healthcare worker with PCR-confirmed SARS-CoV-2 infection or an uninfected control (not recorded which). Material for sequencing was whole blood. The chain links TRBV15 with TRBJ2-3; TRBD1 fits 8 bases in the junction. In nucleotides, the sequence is TGTGCCACCACTAGGACAGGGAGCACAGATACGCAGTATTTT. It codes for CATTRTGSTDTQYF.